A single T cell receptor beta chain is shown here with its context. Its antigen is as yet unknown. The assay was immunoSEQ multiplex PCR, and TCRdb's table has in-frame clones only and misses some. The sample has about 400,000 clones, roughly 90% seen once; the top ten hold 1.5% to 2%. The entry originates in a study of Ad26.COV2.S vaccination and SARS-CoV-2 variants. As to treatment: roughly 20 received Ad26.COV2.S at low or high dose, single or two shots; 5 received placebo; per-sample allocation not given. After the first vaccine or placebo injection, samples were drawn on day 63. Findings of the study overall: People given the vaccine had a wider spike-specific TCR breadth than placebo recipients did.

Germline loops: CDR1 MNHNS, CDR2 SASEGT. The CDR3 loop spans 15 amino acids. V was cut by 1 base and J by 4 bases, with 11 bases left in between. This specimen consisted of peripheral blood, obtained in a trial of Ad26.COV2.S vaccine versus placebo. The rearrangement uses TRBV6-1 and TRBJ1-5; unclear D gene. The source is a person between 18 and 65 years old who received the Ad26.COV2.S COVID-19 vaccine or a placebo. CDR3 nucleotide sequence: TGTGCCAGCAGTGAAGGTGGCCGGGATAATCAGCCCCAGCATTTT. Translating gives CASSEGGRDNQPQHF.